The rows below give T cell receptor beta chains drawn from one sample of a study of T-cell memory formation after mild COVID-19. MiXCR, run by TCRdb on the 5' RACE reads, gives a single entry per CDR3 protein. This table has about 110,000 distinct CDR3 sequences, 15% to 20% appearing once. The sample was PBMCs or a T cell subset sorted from them (not recorded which). The receptors were gathered from a man aged 18 to 35 who had mild COVID-19 (a few samples of this study predate the infection). Cell type and time point are not known. The CDR3 runs from the conserved cysteine through the conserved F or W. A D gene is named only where the DNA matches it firmly. Size is stated for part of the rows, as once, few or many counts, or as a class when the clone is expanded.

V gene	J gene	D gene	clone size	CDR3 protein	CDR3 DNA
TRBV7-2	TRBJ2-3	-	few	CASSPRSGTQYF	TGTGCCAGCAGCCCCCGATCTGGTACGCAGTATTTT
TRBV6-4	TRBJ1-2	-	-	CASRMGPSNGYTF	TGTGCCAGCAGGATGGGACCTTCCAATGGCTACACCTTC
TRBV20-1	TRBJ1-5	-	-	CSARSGTPKGGNQPQHF	TGCAGTGCTAGGTCCGGGACCCCCAAAGGAGGCAATCAGCCCCAGCATTTT
TRBV6-5	TRBJ1-2	-	-	CASSRTVSYGYTF	TGTGCCAGCAGTCGCACAGTCTCCTATGGCTACACCTTC
TRBV5-1	TRBJ2-2	TRBD1	-	CASSLTGGITGELFF	TGCGCCAGCAGCTTGACAGGGGGCATCACCGGGGAGCTGTTTTTT
TRBV12-3/TRBV12-4	TRBJ2-3	-	-	CASSSSSTSTDTQYF	TGTGCCAGCAGCTCATCTAGCACTAGCACAGATACGCAGTATTTT
TRBV20-1	TRBJ1-2	-	-	CSARGGRHNYGYTF	TGCAGTGCTAGAGGGGGCAGGCATAACTATGGCTACACCTTC
TRBV30	TRBJ1-5	-	-	CAWSQGSNQPQHF	TGTGCCTGGAGTCAGGGAAGCAATCAGCCCCAGCATTTT
TRBV20-1	TRBJ2-5	TRBD1	-	CSAVTGGPPEWTQYF	TGCAGTGCTGTGACAGGGGGGCCCCCGGAATGGACCCAGTACTTC
TRBV6-6	TRBJ2-7	-	few	CASSYSLRGNLHEQYF	TGTGCCAGCAGTTACTCTTTGCGGGGTAATCTCCACGAGCAGTACTTC
TRBV5-1	TRBJ1-5	-	-	CASSLISGYDQPQHF	TGCGCCAGCAGCTTGATTTCAGGGTACGATCAGCCCCAGCATTTT
TRBV29-1	TRBJ2-6	-	-	CSVGRSGANVLTF	TGCAGCGTTGGGAGGTCTGGGGCCAACGTCCTGACTTTC
TRBV7-2	TRBJ2-2	-	few	CASSLFYSANTGELFF	TGTGCCAGCAGCTTGTTTTACAGTGCGAACACCGGGGAGCTGTTTTTT
TRBV7-9	TRBJ1-2	TRBD1	few	CASSLDQGAFGYTF	TGTGCCAGCAGCCTAGATCAGGGGGCGTTTGGCTACACCTTC
TRBV5-5	TRBJ1-1	-	-	CASSVGVLNTEAFF	TGTGCCAGCAGCGTCGGGGTTCTGAACACTGAAGCTTTCTTT
TRBV5-6	TRBJ2-7	-	few	CASSYRDGTYEQYF	TGTGCCAGCAGTTACAGGGATGGCACCTACGAGCAGTACTTC
TRBV11-3	TRBJ2-7	-	many	CATKTGRIGEQYF	TGTGCCACCAAAACAGGACGGATAGGTGAGCAGTACTTC
TRBV6-5	TRBJ2-2	-	-	CASSYSMAGELFF	TGTGCCAGCAGTTACTCGATGGCCGGGGAGCTGTTTTTT
TRBV4-1	TRBJ1-1	-	-	CASSQPGRGVEAFF	TGCGCCAGCAGCCAACCCGGACGGGGTGTAGAAGCTTTCTTT
TRBV12-3/TRBV12-4	TRBJ2-3	-	few	CASSLRGAFIDTQYF	TGTGCCAGCAGTTTAAGGGGGGCGTTTATAGATACGCAGTATTTT
TRBV12-3/TRBV12-4	TRBJ1-1	-	few	CASSTSDNTEAFF	TGTGCCAGCAGTACCTCAGATAACACTGAAGCTTTCTTT
TRBV19	TRBJ1-1	-	few	CASSILGFTTAQNTEAFF	TGTGCCAGTAGTATTCTTGGTTTCACCACGGCTCAGAACACTGAAGCTTTCTTT
TRBV5-1	TRBJ1-3	-	-	CASSLDKTSGNTIYF	TGCGCCAGCAGCTTAGACAAGACCTCTGGAAACACCATATATTTT
TRBV20-1	TRBJ1-1	-	many	CSASRDRTTEAFF	TGCAGTGCTAGCCGCGACAGGACCACTGAAGCTTTCTTT
TRBV7-2	TRBJ1-2	TRBD1	-	CASSRTGYHYGYTF	TGTGCCAGCAGCCGGACAGGGTATCACTATGGCTACACCTTC
TRBV7-2	TRBJ2-3	-	many	CASSLEEGVAEPTDTQYF	TGTGCCAGCAGCTTAGAGGAGGGGGTAGCGGAGCCCACAGATACGCAGTATTTT
TRBV11-2	TRBJ2-1	TRBD2	-	CASSWERGGLLEQFF	TGTGCCAGCAGCTGGGAGCGGGGGGGCCTTCTTGAGCAGTTCTTC
TRBV20-1	TRBJ1-1	-	few	CSARGRTEAFF	TGCAGTGCCCGCGGGCGCACTGAAGCTTTCTTT
TRBV6-2/TRBV6-3	TRBJ2-5	-	-	CASSFDLGETQYF	TGTGCCAGCAGTTTTGACTTGGGAGAGACCCAGTACTTC
TRBV6-2/TRBV6-3	TRBJ2-7	TRBD2	few	CASSYSWTSGVEQYF	TGTGCCAGCAGTTACTCGTGGACTAGCGGGGTCGAGCAGTACTTC
TRBV7-9	TRBJ2-2	-	-	CASSLTRRNTGELFF	TGTGCCAGCAGCTTAACTAGGAGGAACACCGGGGAGCTGTTTTTT
TRBV4-1	TRBJ1-1	TRBD1	-	CASSPFGQGLNTEAFF	TGCGCCAGCAGTCCCTTCGGACAGGGATTGAACACTGAAGCTTTCTTT
TRBV20-1	TRBJ2-3	TRBD2	few	CSAELAGNTDTQYF	TGCAGTGCTGAACTAGCGGGAAACACAGATACGCAGTATTTT
TRBV6-1	TRBJ2-3	TRBD2	-	CASSSSGGWSDTQYF	TGTGCCAGCAGTTCTAGCGGGGGCTGGTCAGATACGCAGTATTTT
TRBV14	TRBJ2-5	TRBD1	few	CASSQARGQKETQYF	TGTGCCAGCAGCCAAGCTAGGGGACAGAAAGAGACCCAGTACTTC
TRBV5-1	TRBJ2-3	-	many	CASSLEASDTQYF	TGCGCCAGCAGCTTGGAGGCCAGCGATACGCAGTATTTT
TRBV27	TRBJ1-1	-	-	CASSLGTAGNTEAFF	TGTGCCAGCAGTTTGGGAACGGCCGGGAACACTGAAGCTTTCTTT
TRBV3-1	TRBJ1-5	-	many	CASSHDDVQPQHF	TGTGCCAGCAGCCATGATGACGTCCAGCCCCAGCATTTT
TRBV7-2	TRBJ1-5	-	-	CASSFSASDQPQHF	TGTGCCAGCAGCTTTTCGGCATCCGATCAGCCCCAGCATTTT
TRBV29-1	TRBJ1-2	TRBD1	-	CSVVAGQGSRYTF	TGCAGCGTTGTCGCGGGACAGGGGTCGCGCTACACCTTC
TRBV5-5	TRBJ2-2	-	many	CASSLASSTGELFF	TGTGCCAGCAGCTTGGCTAGCTCAACCGGGGAGCTGTTTTTT
TRBV6-1	TRBJ1-1	-	-	CASSEGDSQRVLF	TGTGCCAGCAGTGAAGGAGACAGCCAACGGGTCCTCTTT
TRBV20-1	TRBJ1-5	-	few	CSAKREGNQPQHF	TGCAGTGCTAAGAGAGAGGGCAATCAGCCCCAGCATTTT
TRBV5-1	TRBJ2-2	-	few	CASTSDSNKRELFF	TGCGCCAGCACCTCCGACAGCAATAAAAGGGAGCTGTTTTTT
TRBV7-2	TRBJ1-6	TRBD1	-	CASNGDRRSPLHF	TGTGCCAGCAACGGGGACAGGCGGTCACCCCTCCACTTT
TRBV4-2	TRBJ2-1	TRBD2	-	CASSQGGTSSYNEQFF	TGTGCCAGCAGCCAAGGGGGGACTAGCTCCTACAATGAGCAGTTCTTC
TRBV20-1	TRBJ2-3	-	-	CSATGTPGDTQYF	TGCAGTGCTACCGGGACTCCAGGGGATACGCAGTATTTT
TRBV24-1	TRBJ2-5	-	few	CATSDASQGKETQYF	TGTGCCACCAGTGACGCTTCACAGGGTAAAGAGACCCAGTACTTC
TRBV20-1	TRBJ2-2	-	-	CSARAQGIGAGELFF	TGCAGTGCTAGAGCGCAGGGGATCGGGGCCGGGGAGCTGTTTTTT
TRBV2	TRBJ2-1	TRBD2	-	CASGTGLAGGLRQFF	TGTGCCAGCGGAACGGGACTAGCGGGGGGGCTGCGGCAGTTCTTC
TRBV6-2/TRBV6-3	TRBJ2-7	-	-	CASTSAGLEQYF	TGTGCCAGCACCTCGGCCGGTCTCGAGCAGTACTTC
TRBV6-2/TRBV6-3	TRBJ2-1	-	-	CASSYSKRYNEQFF	TGTGCCAGCAGTTACTCGAAGCGGTACAATGAGCAGTTCTTC
TRBV5-1	TRBJ2-5	TRBD2	-	CASSGLAGTETQYF	TGCGCCAGCAGTGGACTAGCGGGGACGGAGACCCAGTACTTC
TRBV5-1	TRBJ2-7	-	few	CASSHPGSTYEQYF	TGCGCCAGCAGCCACCCGGGGTCTACCTACGAGCAGTACTTC
TRBV5-1	TRBJ2-1	-	many	CASSLYTGYNEQFF	TGCGCCAGCAGCTTGTACACAGGGTACAATGAGCAGTTCTTC
TRBV5-1	TRBJ2-3	TRBD1	-	CASSTQGDRVTDTQYF	TGCGCCAGCAGCACCCAGGGGGATCGGGTCACAGATACGCAGTATTTT
TRBV6-2/TRBV6-3	TRBJ1-5	-	few	CASKDPRGTASNQPQHF	TGTGCCAGCAAAGACCCAAGGGGAACAGCAAGCAATCAGCCCCAGCATTTT
TRBV6-5	TRBJ1-1	-	few	CASSYRVLNTEAFF	TGTGCCAGCAGTTACCGAGTCCTGAACACTGAAGCTTTCTTT
TRBV20-1	TRBJ1-4	-	few	CSARRVATNEKLFF	TGCAGTGCTAGACGGGTTGCAACTAATGAAAAACTGTTTTTT